Included here is one T cell receptor beta chain sequence, with context. Its antigen remains unidentified. Distinct nucleotide sequences in the sample also encode this CDR3. Naive CD8 cells were CD45RO-negative, positively selected for CCR7, excluding terminally differentiated effector memory CD45RA+ cells. Adult donors, all healthy and HIV-negative, had no recent acute infections or vaccinations. The data belong to a study of shared clonotypes between healthy human individuals. Trimming took 0 bases from V and 4 from J, leaving 11 bases between them. The CDR3 loop spans 14 amino acids. Germline loops: CDR1 SGDLS, CDR2 YYNGEE. Some clones are missing from TCRdb's copy, which holds only in-frame ones; the method was immunoSEQ multiplex PCR. The data hold more than 2 million clones, with about 95% observed a single time. General study findings and limits: Sharing across a few donors was seen in 4% to 5.5% of naive CD4 clonotypes.

The specimen sequenced was naive CD8+ T cells sorted from blood. V is TRBV9 and J is TRBJ2-7, with D perhaps matching TRBD2 (6 bases). The clonotype comes from a man younger than 35 in good health. CDR3 sequence reads: CASSVGREWYEQYF. Here the CDR3 DNA reads TGTGCCAGCAGCGTAGGGAGGGAATGGTACGAGCAGTACTTC.